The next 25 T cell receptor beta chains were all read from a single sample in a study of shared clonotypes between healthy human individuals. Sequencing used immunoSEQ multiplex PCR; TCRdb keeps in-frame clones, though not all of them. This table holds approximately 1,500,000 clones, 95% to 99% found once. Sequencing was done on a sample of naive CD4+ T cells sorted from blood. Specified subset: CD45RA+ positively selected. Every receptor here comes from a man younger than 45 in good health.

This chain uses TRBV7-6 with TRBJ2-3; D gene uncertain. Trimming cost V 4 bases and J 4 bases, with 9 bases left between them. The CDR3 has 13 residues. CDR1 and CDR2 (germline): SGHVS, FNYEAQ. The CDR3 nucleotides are TGTGCCAGCAGCTCCGGTGGGGCAGATACGCAGTATTTT. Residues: CASSSGGADTQYF.

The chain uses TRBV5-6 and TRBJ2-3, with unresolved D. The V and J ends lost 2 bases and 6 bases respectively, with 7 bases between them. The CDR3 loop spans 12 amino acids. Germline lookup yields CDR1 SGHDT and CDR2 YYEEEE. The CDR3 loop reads CASSFTPDTQYF. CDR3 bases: TGTGCCAGCAGCTTTACCCCGGATACGCAGTATTTT.

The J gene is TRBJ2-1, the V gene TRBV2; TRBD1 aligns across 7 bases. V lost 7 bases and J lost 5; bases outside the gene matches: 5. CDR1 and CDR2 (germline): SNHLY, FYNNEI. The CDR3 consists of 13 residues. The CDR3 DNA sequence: TGTGCCAGCAATCGGGACAGCAACAATGAGCAGTTCTTC. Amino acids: CASNRDSNNEQFF.

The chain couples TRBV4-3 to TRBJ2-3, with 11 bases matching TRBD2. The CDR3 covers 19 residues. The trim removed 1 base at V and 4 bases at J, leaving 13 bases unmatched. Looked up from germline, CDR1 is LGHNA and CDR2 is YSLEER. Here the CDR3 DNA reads TGCGCCAGCAGCCAAGTGGTTTGGGCTAGCGGGAGGATGTCAGATACGCAGTATTTT. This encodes CASSQVVWASGRMSDTQYF.

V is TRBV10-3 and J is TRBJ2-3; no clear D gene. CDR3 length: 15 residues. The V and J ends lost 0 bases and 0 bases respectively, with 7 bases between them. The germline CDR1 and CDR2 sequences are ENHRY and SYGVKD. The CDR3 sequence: CAISESGGSTDTQYF. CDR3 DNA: TGTGCCATCAGTGAGTCGGGCGGTAGCACAGATACGCAGTATTTT.

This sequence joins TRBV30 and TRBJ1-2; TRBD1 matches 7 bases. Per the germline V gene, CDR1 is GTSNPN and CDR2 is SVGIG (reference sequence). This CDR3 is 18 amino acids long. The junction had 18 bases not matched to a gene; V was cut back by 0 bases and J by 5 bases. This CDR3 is CAWSVRVTGNPLRYGYTF. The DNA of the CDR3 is TGTGCCTGGAGTGTAAGGGTGACAGGGAACCCGCTTAGGTATGGCTACACCTTC.

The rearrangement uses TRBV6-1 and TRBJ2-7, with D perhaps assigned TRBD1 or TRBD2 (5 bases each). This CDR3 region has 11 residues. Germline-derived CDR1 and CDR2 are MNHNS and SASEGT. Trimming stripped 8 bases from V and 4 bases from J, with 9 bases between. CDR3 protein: CASLGRYEQYF. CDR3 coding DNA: TGTGCCAGCCTGGGACGGTACGAGCAGTACTTC.

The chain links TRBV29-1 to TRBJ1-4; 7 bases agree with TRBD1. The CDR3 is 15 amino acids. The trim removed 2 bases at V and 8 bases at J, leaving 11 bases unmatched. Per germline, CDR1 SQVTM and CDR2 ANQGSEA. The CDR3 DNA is TGCAGCGTTGAACCCCTCTCAGGGGGTGGGGAAAAACTGTTTTTT. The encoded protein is CSVEPLSGGGEKLFF.

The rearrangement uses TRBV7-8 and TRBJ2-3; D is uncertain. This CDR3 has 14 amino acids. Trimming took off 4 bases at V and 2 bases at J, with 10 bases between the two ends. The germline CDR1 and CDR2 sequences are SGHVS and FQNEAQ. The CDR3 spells CASSSTSYTDTQYF. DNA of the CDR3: TGTGCCAGCAGCTCCACTTCCTACACAGATACGCAGTATTTT.

The CDR3 bases are TGTGCCAGCAGTCCCCAGGACAGGGTCGGAGAGACCCAGTACTTC. This sequence encodes CASSPQDRVGETQYF. The chain links TRBV27 to TRBJ2-5; 8 positions match TRBD1. The length of the CDR3 is 15 residues. J was trimmed by 4 bases and V by 5 bases; bases with no gene match: 9. CDR1 is MNHEY and CDR2 is SMNVEV in the germline V gene (reference sequence).

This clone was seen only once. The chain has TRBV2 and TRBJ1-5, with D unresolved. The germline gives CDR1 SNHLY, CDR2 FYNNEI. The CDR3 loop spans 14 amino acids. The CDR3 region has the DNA TGTGCAAGTAGTAGGGCCGTAGACGGGAGGCCCCAGCATTTT. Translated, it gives CASSRAVDGRPQHF.

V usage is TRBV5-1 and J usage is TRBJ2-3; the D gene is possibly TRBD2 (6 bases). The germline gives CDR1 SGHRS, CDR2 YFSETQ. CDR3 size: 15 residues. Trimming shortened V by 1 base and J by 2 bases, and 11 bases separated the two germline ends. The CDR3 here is CASSLSGGLTDTQYF. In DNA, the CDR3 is TGCGCCAGCAGCTTGAGTGGAGGGCTCACAGATACGCAGTATTTT.

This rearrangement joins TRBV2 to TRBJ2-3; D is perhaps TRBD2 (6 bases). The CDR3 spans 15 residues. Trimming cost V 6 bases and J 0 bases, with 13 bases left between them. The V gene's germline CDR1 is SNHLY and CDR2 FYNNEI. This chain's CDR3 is CASRIDAGSTDTQYF. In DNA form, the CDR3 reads TGTGCCAGCAGAATAGACGCGGGAAGCACAGATACGCAGTATTTT.

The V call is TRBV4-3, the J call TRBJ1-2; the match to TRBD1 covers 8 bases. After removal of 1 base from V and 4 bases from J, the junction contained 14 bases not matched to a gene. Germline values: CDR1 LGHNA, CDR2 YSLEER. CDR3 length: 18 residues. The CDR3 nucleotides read TGCGCCAGCAGCCAAGTCCCCCAAGAGACAGGGGATTTCTATGGCTACACCTTC. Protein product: CASSQVPQETGDFYGYTF.

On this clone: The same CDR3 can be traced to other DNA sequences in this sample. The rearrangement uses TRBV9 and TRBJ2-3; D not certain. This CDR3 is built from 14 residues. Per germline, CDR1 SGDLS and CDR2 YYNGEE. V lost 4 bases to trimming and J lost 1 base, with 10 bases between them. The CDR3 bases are TGTGCCAGCAGCCCTCGTTGGGGCACAGATACGCAGTATTTT. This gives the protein CASSPRWGTDTQYF.

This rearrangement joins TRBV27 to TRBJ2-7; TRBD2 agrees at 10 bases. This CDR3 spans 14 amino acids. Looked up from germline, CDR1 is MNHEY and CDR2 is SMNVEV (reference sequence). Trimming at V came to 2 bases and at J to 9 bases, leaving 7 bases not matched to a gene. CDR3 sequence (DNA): TGTGCCAGCAGTTTACTAGCGGGAGACTCTGGGCAGTACTTC. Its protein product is CASSLLAGDSGQYF.

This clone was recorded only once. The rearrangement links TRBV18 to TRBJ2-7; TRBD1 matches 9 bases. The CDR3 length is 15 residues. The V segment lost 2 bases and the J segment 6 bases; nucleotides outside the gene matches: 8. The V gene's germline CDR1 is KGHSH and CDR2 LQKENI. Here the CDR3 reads CASSPMGQGLSEQYF. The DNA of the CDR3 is TGTGCCAGCTCACCAATGGGACAGGGTTTATCCGAGCAGTACTTC. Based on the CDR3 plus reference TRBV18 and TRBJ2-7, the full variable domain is NAGVMQNPRHLVRRRGQEARLRCSPMKGHSHVYWYRQLPEEGLKFMVYLQKENIIDESGMPKERFSAEFPKEGPSILRIQQVVRGDSAAYFCASSPMGQGLSEQYFGPGTRLTVT.

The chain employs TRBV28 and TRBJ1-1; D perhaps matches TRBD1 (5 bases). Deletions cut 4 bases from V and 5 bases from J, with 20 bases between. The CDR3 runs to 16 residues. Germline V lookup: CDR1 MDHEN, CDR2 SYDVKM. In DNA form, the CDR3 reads TGTGCCAGCAGTTCCGTCCTGGGTCAGGGAGGGACTGAAGCTTTCTTT. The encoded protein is CASSSVLGQGGTEAFF.

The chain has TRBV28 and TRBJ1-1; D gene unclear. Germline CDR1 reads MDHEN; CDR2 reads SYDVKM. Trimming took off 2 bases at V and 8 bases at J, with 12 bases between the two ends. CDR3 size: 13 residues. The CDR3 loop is CASSLTIPGEAFF. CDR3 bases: TGTGCCAGCAGTTTAACAATCCCTGGGGAAGCTTTCTTT.

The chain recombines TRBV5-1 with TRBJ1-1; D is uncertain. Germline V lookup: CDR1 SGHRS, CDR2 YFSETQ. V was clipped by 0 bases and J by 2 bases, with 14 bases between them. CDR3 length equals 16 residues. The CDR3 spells CASSLAVEGYNTEAFF. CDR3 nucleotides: TGCGCCAGCAGCTTGGCCGTAGAGGGCTATAACACTGAAGCTTTCTTT.

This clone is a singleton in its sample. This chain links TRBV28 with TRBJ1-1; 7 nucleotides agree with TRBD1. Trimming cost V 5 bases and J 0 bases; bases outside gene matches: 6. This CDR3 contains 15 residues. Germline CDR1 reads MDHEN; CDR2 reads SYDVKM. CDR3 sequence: CASSRGQSMNTEAFF. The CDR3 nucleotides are TGTGCCAGCAGTAGGGGACAGTCCATGAACACTGAAGCTTTCTTT.

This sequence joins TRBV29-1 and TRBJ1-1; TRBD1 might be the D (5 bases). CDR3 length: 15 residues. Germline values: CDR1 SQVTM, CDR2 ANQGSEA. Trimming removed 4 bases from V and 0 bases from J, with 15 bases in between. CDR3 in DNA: TGCAGCGTTGGGGGAGCGAGAGGGGTGAACACTGAAGCTTTCTTT. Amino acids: CSVGGARGVNTEAFF.

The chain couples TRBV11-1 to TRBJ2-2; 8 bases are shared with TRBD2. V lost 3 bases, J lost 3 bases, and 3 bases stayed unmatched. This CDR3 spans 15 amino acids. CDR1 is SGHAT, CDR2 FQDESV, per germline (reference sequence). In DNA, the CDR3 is TGTGCCAGCAGCTTTTACGGGAGGGACACCGGGGAGCTGTTTTTT. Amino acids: CASSFYGRDTGELFF.

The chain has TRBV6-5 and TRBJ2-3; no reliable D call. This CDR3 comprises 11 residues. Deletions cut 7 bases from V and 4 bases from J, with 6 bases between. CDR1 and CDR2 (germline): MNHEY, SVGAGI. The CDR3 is CASNWADTQYF. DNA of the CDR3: TGTGCCAGCAACTGGGCAGATACGCAGTATTTT.

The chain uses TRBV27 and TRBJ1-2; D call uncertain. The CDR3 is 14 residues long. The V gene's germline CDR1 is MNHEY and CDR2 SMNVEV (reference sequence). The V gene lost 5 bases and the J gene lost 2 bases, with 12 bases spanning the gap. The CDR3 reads CASSEGAGNYGYTF. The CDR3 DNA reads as TGTGCCAGCAGTGAGGGTGCCGGCAACTATGGCTACACCTTC.